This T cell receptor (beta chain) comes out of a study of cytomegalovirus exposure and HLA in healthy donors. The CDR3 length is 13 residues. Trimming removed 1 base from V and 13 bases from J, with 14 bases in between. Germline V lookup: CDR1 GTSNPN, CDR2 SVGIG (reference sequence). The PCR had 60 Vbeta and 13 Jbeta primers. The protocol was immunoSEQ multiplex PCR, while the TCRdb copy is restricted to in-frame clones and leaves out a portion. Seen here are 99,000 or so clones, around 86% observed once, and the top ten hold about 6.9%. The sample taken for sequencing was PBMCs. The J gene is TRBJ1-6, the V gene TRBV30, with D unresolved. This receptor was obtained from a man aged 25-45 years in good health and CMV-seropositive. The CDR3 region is CAWSARPAAPLHF. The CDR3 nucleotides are TGTGCCTGGAGTGCTCGACCCGCAGCGCCCCTCCACTTT.